The rows below give T cell receptor beta chains drawn from one sample of a study of vaccination and CD4 T cells after COVID-19. One entry per CDR3 protein results from TCRdb running MiXCR on the PCR reads. The sample records tens of thousands of distinct CDR3 sequences, 35% to 45% being singletons. These receptors are not linked to any known antigen. Sequencing was performed on CD4+ T cells from blood, cultured in vitro, taken about 7 months after SARS-CoV-2 vaccination. Source of these receptors: a human donor who had recovered from COVID-19. CDR3s include the opening cysteine and the closing phenylalanine or tryptophan. A D gene is named only where the DNA matches it firmly. Expanded clones get a size class; other rows say once, few or many, or leave the size out.

J,D,size,V,CDR3,DNA
TRBJ1-6,TRBD1,-,TRBV19,CASMDRGNSPLHF,TGTGCCTCCATGGACAGGGGTAATTCACCCCTCCACTTT
TRBJ1-1,-,-,TRBV6-5,CASSYVRGTVNTEAFF,TGTGCCAGCAGTTACGTCCGGGGAACGGTGAACACTGAAGCTTTCTTT
TRBJ2-2,-,-,TRBV7-2,CASSLLQGWDTGELFF,TGTGCCAGCAGCTTATTACAGGGTTGGGACACCGGGGAGCTGTTTTTT
TRBJ2-1,TRBD2,-,TRBV20-1,CSALKREWRKWIVRRGGNEQFF,TGCAGTGCCCTTAAGCGGGAGTGGAGGAAGTGGATAGTCCGTCGGGGGGGCAATGAGCAGTTCTTC
TRBJ2-7,-,-,TRBV12-3/TRBV12-4,CASSLAADYEQYF,TGTGCCAGCAGTTTAGCTGCCGACTACGAGCAGTACTTC
TRBJ2-3,-,-,TRBV20-1,CSARLASTDTQYF,TGCAGTGCTAGACTGGCTAGCACAGATACGCAGTATTTT
TRBJ2-7,TRBD2,-,TRBV7-2,CASSLAGGPHEQYF,TGTGCCAGCAGCTTAGCGGGAGGGCCCCACGAGCAGTACTTC
TRBJ1-2,-,-,TRBV29-1,CSVGSGLARYGYTF,TGCAGCGTTGGATCAGGCCTGGCGCGTTATGGCTACACCTTC
TRBJ2-7,-,-,TRBV6-2/TRBV6-3,CASGRPGTSYEQYF,TGTGCCAGCGGGCGGCCCGGGACCTCCTACGAGCAGTACTTC
TRBJ2-7,-,few,TRBV7-9,CASSSMGEAGEQYF,TGTGCCAGCAGCTCGATGGGGGAGGCGGGCGAGCAGTACTTC
TRBJ2-1,TRBD2,-,TRBV6-5,CASSYGLAGSNEQFF,TGTGCCAGCAGTTATGGGCTAGCGGGGTCCAATGAGCAGTTCTTC
TRBJ2-7,-,-,TRBV6-1,CAAGPRGAYEQYF,TGTGCCGCGGGCCCCCGGGGAGCCTACGAGCAGTACTTC
TRBJ2-1,-,-,TRBV11-3,CASSLTSPYNEQFF,TGTGCCAGCAGCCTGACCTCCCCCTACAATGAGCAGTTCTTC
TRBJ1-2,TRBD1,-,TRBV7-2,CASSPDRDYGYTF,TGTGCCAGCAGCCCGGACAGGGACTATGGCTACACCTTC